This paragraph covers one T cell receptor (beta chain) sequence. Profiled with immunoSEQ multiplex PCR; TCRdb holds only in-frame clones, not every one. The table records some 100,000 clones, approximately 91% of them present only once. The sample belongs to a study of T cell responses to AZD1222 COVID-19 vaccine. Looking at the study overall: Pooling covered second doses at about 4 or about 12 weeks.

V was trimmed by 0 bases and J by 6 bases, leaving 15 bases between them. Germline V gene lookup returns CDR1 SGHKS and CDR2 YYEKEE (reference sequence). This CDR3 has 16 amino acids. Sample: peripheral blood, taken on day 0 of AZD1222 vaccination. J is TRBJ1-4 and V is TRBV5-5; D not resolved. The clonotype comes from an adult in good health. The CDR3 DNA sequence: TGTGCCAGCAGCTTGGTCTCGGGGATGGAGGATGAAAAACTGTTTTTT. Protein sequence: CASSLVSGMEDEKLFF.